This T cell receptor beta chain derives from a study of T cells after yellow fever vaccination. The CDR3 is made up of 13 amino acids. Trimming pared 2 bases from V and 7 bases from J, leaving 12 bases between. CDR1 LGHDT and CDR2 YNNKEL come from the germline V gene (reference sequence). This clonotype was recorded a few times. TCRdb analysed the 5' RACE reads with MiXCR anew, one entry per CDR3 protein. This sample carries hundreds of thousands of distinct CDR3 sequences, approximately 13% of them seen once, and the ten largest clones take under 15%. The sequencing used PBMCs, collected on the day of the yellow fever booster vaccination. This chain links TRBV3-1 with TRBJ2-7; the D call may be TRBD1 or TRBD2 (5 bases each). The sequence was obtained from a young man who received the YFV17D yellow fever vaccine. This chain's CDR3 is CASSQQGVGEQYF. The CDR3 DNA follows: TGTGCCAGCAGCCAACAGGGAGTAGGTGAGCAGTACTTC.